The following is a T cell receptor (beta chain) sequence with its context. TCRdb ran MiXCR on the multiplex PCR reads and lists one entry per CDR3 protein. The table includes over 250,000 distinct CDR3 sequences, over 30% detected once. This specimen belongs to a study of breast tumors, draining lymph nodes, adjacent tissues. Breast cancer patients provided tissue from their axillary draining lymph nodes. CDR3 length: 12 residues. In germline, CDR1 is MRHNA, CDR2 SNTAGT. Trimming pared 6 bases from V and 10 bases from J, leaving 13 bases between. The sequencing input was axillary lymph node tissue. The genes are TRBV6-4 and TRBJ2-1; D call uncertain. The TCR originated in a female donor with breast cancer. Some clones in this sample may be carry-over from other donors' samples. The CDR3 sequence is CASSRLSYEQFF. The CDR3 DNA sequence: TGTGCCAGCAGCCGACTGAGCTACGAGCAGTTCTTC.